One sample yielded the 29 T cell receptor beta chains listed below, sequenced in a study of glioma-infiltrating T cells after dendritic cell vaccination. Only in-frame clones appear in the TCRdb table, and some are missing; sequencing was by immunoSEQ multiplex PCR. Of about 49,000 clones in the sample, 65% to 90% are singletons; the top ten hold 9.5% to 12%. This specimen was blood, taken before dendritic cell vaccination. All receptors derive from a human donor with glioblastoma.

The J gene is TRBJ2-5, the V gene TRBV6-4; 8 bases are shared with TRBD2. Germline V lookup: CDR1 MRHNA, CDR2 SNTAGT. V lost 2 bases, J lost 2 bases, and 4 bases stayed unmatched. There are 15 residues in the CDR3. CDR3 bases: TGTGCCAGCAGTGACCCCCAGCGGGGGCAAGAGACCCAGTACTTC. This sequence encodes CASSDPQRGQETQYF.

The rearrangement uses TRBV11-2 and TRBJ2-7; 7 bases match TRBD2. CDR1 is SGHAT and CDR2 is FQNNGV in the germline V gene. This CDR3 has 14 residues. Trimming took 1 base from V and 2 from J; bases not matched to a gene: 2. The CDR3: CASSLGGRAYEQYF. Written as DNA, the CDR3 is TGTGCCAGCAGCTTAGGCGGGAGAGCCTACGAGCAGTACTTC.

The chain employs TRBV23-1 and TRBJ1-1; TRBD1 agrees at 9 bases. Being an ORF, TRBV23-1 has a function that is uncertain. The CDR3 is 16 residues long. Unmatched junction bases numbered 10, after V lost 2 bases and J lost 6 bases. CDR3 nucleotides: TGCGCCAGCAGTCAAAACCCGGACAGGGGAGGACCTGAAGCTTTCTTT. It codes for CASSQNPDRGGPEAFF.

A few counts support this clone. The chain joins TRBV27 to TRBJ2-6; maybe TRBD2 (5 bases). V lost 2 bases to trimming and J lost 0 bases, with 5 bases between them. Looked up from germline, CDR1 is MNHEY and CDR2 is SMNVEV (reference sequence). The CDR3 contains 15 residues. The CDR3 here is CASSLEGSGANVLTF. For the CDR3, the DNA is TGTGCCAGCAGTTTAGAGGGCTCTGGGGCCAACGTCCTGACTTTC.

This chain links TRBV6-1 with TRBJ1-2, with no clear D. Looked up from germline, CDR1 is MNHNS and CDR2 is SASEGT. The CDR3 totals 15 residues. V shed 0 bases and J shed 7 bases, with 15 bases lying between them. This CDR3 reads CASSEALHLSVGYTF. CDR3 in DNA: TGTGCCAGCAGTGAAGCGCTTCATCTATCTGTTGGCTACACCTTC.

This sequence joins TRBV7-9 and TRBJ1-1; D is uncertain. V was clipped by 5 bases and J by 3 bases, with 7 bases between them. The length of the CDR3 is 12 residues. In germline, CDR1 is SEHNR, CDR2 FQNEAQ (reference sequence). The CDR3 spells CASSAGYTEAFF. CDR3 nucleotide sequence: TGTGCCAGCAGCGCGGGCTACACTGAAGCTTTCTTT.

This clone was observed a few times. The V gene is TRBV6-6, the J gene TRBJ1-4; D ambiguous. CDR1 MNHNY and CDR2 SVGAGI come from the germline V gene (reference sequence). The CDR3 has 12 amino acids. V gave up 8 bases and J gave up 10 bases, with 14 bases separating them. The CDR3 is CASGRGLGKLFF. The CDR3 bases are TGTGCCAGCGGCCGAGGTTTGGGAAAACTGTTTTTT.

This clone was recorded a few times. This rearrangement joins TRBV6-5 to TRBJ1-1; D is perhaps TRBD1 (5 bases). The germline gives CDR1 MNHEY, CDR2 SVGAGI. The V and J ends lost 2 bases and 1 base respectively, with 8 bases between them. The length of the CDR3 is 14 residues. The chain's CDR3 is CASSYGGRNTEAFF. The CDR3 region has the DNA TGTGCCAGCAGTTACGGGGGGAGGAACACTGAAGCTTTCTTT.

For the CDR3, the DNA is TGTGCCAGCAGTGACTCAGGGGTACAGAATCAGCCCCAGCATTTT. Protein sequence: CASSDSGVQNQPQHF. V and J are TRBV6-4 and TRBJ1-5; perhaps TRBD1 as D (5 bases). The V gene lost 0 bases and the J gene lost 4 bases, with 10 bases spanning the gap. The CDR3 covers 15 residues. Germline V gives CDR1 MRHNA, CDR2 SNTAGT.

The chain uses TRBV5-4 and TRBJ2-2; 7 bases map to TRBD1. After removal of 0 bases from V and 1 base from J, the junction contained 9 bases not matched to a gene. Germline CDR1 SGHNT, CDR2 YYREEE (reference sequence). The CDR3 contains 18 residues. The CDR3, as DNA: TGTGCCAGCAGCTTGGCCGGAAGGACAGGTCGGAACACCGGGGAGCTGTTTTTT. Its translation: CASSLAGRTGRNTGELFF.

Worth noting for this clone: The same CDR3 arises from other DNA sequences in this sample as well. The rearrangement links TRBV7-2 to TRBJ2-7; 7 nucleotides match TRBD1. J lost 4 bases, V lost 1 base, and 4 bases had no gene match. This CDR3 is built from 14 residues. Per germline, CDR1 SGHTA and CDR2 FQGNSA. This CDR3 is CASSLGQGTYEQYF. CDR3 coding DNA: TGTGCCAGCAGCTTAGGACAGGGTACGTACGAGCAGTACTTC.

The CDR3 DNA reads as TGTGCCAGCAGTCAGGGCTATGGCTACACCTTC. Translated, it gives CASSQGYGYTF. J is TRBJ1-2 and V is TRBV6-5, with TRBD1 as a possible D gene (5 bases). Per germline, CDR1 MNHEY and CDR2 SVGAGI. The V and J ends lost 5 bases and 4 bases respectively, with 5 bases between them. CDR3 length: 11 amino acids.

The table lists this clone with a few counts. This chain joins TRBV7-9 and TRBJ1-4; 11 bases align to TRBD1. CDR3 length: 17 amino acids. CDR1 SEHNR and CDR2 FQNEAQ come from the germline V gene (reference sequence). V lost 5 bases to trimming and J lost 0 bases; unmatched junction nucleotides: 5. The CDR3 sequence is CASSAGTGGATNEKLFF. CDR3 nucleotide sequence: TGTGCCAGCAGCGCGGGGACAGGGGGTGCAACTAATGAAAAACTGTTTTTT.

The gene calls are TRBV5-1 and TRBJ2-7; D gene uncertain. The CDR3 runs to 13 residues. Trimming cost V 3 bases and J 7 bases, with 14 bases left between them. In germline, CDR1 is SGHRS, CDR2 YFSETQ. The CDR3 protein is CASSSQVELEQYF. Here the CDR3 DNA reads TGCGCCAGCAGCTCGCAGGTGGAACTGGAGCAGTACTTC. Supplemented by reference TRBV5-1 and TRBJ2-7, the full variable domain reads KAGVTQTPRYLIKTRGQQVTLSCSPISGHRSVSWYQQTPGQGLQFLFEYFSETQRNKGNFPGRFSGRQFSNSRSEMNVSTLELGDSALYLCASSSQVELEQYFGPGTRLTVT.

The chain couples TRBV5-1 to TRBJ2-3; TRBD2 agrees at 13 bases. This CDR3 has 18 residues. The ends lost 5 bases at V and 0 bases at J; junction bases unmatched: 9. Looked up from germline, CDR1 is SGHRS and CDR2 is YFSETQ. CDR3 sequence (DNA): TGCGCCAGCAGACCGGCACTAGCGGGAGGGTCTAGCACAGATACGCAGTATTTT. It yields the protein CASRPALAGGSSTDTQYF. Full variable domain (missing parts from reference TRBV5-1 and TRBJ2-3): KAGVTQTPRYLIKTRGQQVTLSCSPISGHRSVSWYQQTPGQGLQFLFEYFSETQRNKGNFPGRFSGRQFSNSRSEMNVSTLELGDSALYLCASRPALAGGSSTDTQYFGPGTRLTVL.

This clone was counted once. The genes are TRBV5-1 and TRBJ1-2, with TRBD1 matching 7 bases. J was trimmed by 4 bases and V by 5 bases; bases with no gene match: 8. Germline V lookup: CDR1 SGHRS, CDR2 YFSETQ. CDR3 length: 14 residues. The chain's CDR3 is CASRSRDSPYGYTF. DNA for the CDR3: TGCGCCAGCAGGAGTAGGGACAGTCCCTATGGCTACACCTTC.

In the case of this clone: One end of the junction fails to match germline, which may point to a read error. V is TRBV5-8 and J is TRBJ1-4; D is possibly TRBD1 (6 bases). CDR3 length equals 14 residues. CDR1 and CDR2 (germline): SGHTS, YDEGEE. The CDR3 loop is CASPTGTTNEKLFF. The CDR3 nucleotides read TGTGCCAGTCCGACCGGGACAACCAATGAAAAACTGTTTTTT. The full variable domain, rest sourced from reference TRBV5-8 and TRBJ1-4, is EAGVTQSPTHLIKTRGQQATLRCSPISGHTSVYWYQQALGLGLQFLLWYDEGEERNRGNFPPRFSGRQFPNYSSELNVNALELEDSALYLCASPTGTTNEKLFFGSGTQLSVL.

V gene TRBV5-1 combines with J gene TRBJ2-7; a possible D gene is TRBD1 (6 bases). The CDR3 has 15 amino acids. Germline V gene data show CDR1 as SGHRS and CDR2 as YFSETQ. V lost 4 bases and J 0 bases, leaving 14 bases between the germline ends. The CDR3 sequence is CASSPGHRDSYEQYF. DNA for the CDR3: TGCGCCAGCAGCCCGGGACACCGGGACTCCTACGAGCAGTACTTC.

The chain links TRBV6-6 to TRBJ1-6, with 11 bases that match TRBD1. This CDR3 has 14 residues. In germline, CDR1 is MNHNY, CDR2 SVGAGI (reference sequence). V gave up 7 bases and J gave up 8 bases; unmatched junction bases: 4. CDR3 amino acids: CASTTGQGDSPLHF. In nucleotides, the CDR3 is TGTGCCAGCACCACGGGACAGGGGGATTCACCCCTCCACTTT.

CDR3 sequence (DNA): TGTGCCAGCAGTTACTCTGGAGGGACGAACACCGGGGAGCTGTTTTTT. The encoded protein is CASSYSGGTNTGELFF. The rearrangement uses TRBV6-5 and TRBJ2-2; tentative D call: TRBD2 (6 bases). The germline CDR1 and CDR2 sequences are MNHEY and SVGAGI. The CDR3 length is 16 residues. Trimming pared 0 bases from V and 0 bases from J, leaving 8 bases between.

The CDR3: CASSRGGGAISGELFF. The CDR3 nucleotides are TGTGCCAGCAGCCGAGGCGGGGGCGCGATATCAGGGGAGCTGTTTTTT. The V and J genes are TRBV7-2 and TRBJ2-2; a weak D match, TRBD2 (7 bases). This CDR3 contains 16 residues. Germline V lookup: CDR1 SGHTA, CDR2 FQGNSA. V was clipped by 5 bases and J by 8 bases, with 21 bases between them.

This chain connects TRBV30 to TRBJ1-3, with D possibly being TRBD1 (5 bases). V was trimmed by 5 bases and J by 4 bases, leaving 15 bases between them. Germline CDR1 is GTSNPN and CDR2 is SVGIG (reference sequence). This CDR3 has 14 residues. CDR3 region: CAWVRTGSGNTIYF. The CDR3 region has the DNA TGTGCCTGGGTTCGAACAGGATCGGGAAACACCATATATTTT.

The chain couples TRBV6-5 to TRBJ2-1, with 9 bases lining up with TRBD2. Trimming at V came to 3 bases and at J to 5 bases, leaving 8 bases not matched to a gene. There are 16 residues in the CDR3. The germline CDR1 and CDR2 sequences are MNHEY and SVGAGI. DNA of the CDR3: TGTGCCAGCAGTTATCTGTCTAGCGGGGTGGACAATGAGCAGTTCTTC. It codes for CASSYLSSGVDNEQFF.

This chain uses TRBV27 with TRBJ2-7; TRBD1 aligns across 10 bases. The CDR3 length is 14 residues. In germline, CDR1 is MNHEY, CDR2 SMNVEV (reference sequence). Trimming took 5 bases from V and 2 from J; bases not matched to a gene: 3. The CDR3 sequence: CASSVGQGTYEQYF. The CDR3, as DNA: TGTGCCAGCAGTGTGGGACAGGGGACCTACGAGCAGTACTTC.

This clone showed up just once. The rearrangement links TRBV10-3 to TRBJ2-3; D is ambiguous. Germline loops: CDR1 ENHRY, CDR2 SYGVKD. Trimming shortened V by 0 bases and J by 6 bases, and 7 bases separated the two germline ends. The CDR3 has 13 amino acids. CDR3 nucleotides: TGTGCCATCAGTGAGTCGATCGGGGATACGCAGTATTTT. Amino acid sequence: CAISESIGDTQYF.

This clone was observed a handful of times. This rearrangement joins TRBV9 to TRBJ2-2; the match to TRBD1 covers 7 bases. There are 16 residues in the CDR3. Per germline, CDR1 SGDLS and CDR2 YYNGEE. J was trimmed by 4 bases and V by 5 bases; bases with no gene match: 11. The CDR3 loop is CASSSIGTEGTGELFF. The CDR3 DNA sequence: TGTGCCAGCAGTTCCATCGGGACAGAAGGCACCGGGGAGCTGTTTTTT.

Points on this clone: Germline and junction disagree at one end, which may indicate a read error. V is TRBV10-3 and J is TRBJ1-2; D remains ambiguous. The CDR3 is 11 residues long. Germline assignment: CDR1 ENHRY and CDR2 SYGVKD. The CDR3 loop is CAISESRTLAF. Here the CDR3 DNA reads TGTGCCATCAGTGAGTCGCGTACTCTCGCTTTC.

This CDR3 is CASSSGQVSYNEQFF. The CDR3 nucleotides are TGCGCCAGCAGCTCGGGACAGGTCTCCTACAATGAGCAGTTCTTC. The rearrangement joins TRBV5-1 to TRBJ2-1, with 8 bases that match TRBD1. V was pared by 3 bases and J by 0 bases, with 2 bases of the junction left unmatched. CDR3 length equals 15 residues. Germline loops: CDR1 SGHRS, CDR2 YFSETQ. Based on the CDR3 plus reference TRBV5-1 and TRBJ2-1, the full variable domain is KAGVTQTPRYLIKTRGQQVTLSCSPISGHRSVSWYQQTPGQGLQFLFEYFSETQRNKGNFPGRFSGRQFSNSRSEMNVSTLELGDSALYLCASSSGQVSYNEQFFGPGTRLTVL.

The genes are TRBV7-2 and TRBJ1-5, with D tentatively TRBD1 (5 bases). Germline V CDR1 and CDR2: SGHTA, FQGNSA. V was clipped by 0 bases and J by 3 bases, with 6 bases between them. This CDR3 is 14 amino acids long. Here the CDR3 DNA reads TGTGCCAGCAGCTTAGCGGGACTCAATCAGCCCCAGCATTTT. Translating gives CASSLAGLNQPQHF.